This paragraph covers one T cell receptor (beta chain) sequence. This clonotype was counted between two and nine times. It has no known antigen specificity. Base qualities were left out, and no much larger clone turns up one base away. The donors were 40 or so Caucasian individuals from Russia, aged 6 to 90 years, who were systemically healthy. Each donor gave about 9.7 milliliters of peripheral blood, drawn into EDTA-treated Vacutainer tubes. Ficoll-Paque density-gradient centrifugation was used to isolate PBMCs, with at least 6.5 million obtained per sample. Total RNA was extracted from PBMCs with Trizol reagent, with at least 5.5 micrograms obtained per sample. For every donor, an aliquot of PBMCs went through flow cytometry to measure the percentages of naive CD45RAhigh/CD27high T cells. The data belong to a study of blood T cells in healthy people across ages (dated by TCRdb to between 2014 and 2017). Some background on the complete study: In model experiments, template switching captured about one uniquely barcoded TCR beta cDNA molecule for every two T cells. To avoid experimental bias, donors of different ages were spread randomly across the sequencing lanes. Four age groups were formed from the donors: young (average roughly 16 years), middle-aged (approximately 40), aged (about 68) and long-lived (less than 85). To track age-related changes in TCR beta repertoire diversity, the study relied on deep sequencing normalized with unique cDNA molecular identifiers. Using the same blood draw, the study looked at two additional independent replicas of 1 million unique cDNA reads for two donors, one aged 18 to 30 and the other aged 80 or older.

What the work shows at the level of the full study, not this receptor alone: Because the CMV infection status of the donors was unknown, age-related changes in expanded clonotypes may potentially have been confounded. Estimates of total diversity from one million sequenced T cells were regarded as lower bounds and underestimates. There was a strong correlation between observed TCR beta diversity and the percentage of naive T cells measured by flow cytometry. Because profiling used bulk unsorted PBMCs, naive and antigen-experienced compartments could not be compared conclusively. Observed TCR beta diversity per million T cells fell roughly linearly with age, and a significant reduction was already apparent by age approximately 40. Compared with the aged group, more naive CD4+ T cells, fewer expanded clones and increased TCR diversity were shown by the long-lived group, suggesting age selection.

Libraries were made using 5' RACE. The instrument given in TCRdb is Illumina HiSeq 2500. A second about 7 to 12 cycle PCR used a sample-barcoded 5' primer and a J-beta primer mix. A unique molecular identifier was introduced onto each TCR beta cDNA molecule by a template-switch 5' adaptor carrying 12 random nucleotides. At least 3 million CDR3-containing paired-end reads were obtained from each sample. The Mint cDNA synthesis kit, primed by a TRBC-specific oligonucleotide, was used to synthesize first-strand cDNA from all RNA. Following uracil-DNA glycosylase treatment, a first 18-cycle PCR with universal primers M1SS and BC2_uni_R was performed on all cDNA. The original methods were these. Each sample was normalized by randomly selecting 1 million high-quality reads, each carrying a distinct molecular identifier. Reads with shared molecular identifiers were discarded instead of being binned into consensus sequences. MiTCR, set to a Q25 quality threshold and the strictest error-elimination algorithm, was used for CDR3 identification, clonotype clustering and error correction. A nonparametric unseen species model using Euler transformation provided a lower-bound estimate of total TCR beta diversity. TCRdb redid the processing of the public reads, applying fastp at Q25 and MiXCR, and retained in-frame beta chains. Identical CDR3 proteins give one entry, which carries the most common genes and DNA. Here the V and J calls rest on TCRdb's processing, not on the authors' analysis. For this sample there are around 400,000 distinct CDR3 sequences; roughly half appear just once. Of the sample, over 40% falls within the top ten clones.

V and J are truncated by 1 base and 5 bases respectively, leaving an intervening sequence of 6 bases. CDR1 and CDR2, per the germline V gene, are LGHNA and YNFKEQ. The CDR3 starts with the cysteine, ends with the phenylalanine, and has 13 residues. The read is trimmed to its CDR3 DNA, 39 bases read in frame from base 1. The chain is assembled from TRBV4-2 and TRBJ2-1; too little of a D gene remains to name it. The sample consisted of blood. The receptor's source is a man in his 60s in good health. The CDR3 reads CASSQAGNNEQFF. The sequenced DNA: TGTGCCAGCAGCCAAGCTGGGAACAATGAGCAGTTCTTC.